These T cell receptor beta chains were read from a single sample in a study of blood T cell repertoires in COVID-19. The data were produced by immunoSEQ multiplex PCR, yet TCRdb's version contains in-frame clones alone and is incomplete. The table lists more than 110,000 clones, roughly 91% of them singletons, with around 2.9% in the top ten. The sample comprised peripheral blood. The source of these receptors is a man in his 60s with active or convalescent COVID-19. The CDR3 runs from the conserved cysteine through the conserved F or W. A D gene is named only where the DNA matches it firmly. Clone size is not always given. Where it is, it says once, few, many or a class for expanded clones.

CDR3aa | CDR3nt | j_gene | d_gene | v_gene | abundance
CASSLAGTSGYNEQFF | TGTGCCAGCAGTCTGGCCGGGACTAGCGGCTACAATGAGCAGTTCTTC | TRBJ2-1 | TRBD2 | TRBV28 | .
CASSQGAIPLVQYF | TGTGCCAGCAGCCAGGGGGCTATCCCCCTAGTGCAGTACTTC | TRBJ2-7 | TRBD1 | TRBV7-2 | once
CASSVQTGQGETQYF | TGTGCCAGCAGCGTCCAAACGGGACAGGGAGAGACCCAGTACTTC | TRBJ2-5 | TRBD1 | TRBV9 | .
CASSDRGLPNTQYF | TGTGCCAGTTCAGACAGGGGGCTGCCGAATACGCAGTATTTT | TRBJ2-3 | TRBD1 | TRBV19 | .
CASRPRAVTTEPPHYTF | TGTGCAAGTCGCCCGAGGGCAGTAACCACGGAGCCCCCCCACTACACCTTC | TRBJ1-2 | . | TRBV12-2 | .
CASSLAVAGGPASKDTQYF | TGTGCCAGCAGCTTGGCGGTAGCGGGGGGCCCAGCTTCAAAAGATACGCAGTATTTT | TRBJ2-3 | TRBD2 | TRBV5-6 | few
CASGRGGGTEAFF | TGTGCCAGCGGCCGCGGGGGCGGCACTGAAGCTTTCTTT | TRBJ1-1 | . | TRBV6-2/TRBV6-3 | .
CASSLGGSPPETQYF | TGTGCCAGCAGCTTGGGGGGCTCCCCTCCAGAGACCCAGTACTTC | TRBJ2-5 | . | TRBV5-6 | .
CASSLTGVLSNSPLHF | TGTGCCAGCAGCCTGACAGGGGTTCTGAGTAATTCACCCCTCCACTTT | TRBJ1-6 | TRBD1 | TRBV6-2/TRBV6-3 | .
CASSFLGSQETQYF | TGTGCCAGCAGTTTCCTCGGGTCTCAAGAGACCCAGTACTTC | TRBJ2-5 | . | TRBV6-2/TRBV6-3 | .
CAGSDRNNEQFF | TGTGCCGGATCGGACAGAAACAATGAGCAGTTCTTC | TRBJ2-1 | . | TRBV7-9 | .
CASSRGQGASPYEQYF | TGTGCCAGTAGTAGGGGACAGGGGGCTTCACCCTACGAGCAGTACTTC | TRBJ2-7 | TRBD1 | TRBV19 | .
CSVLNRDPYSGTSASVWGDEQFF | TGCAGCGTACTTAACCGGGACCCTTACTCCGGGACTAGCGCTTCTGTTTGGGGGGATGAGCAGTTCTTC | TRBJ2-1 | TRBD2 | TRBV29-1 | .
CASSHHLAGSSYEQYF | TGTGCCAGCAGCCACCACCTAGCGGGGAGCTCCTACGAGCAGTACTTC | TRBJ2-7 | TRBD2 | TRBV11-1 | .
CAWSGRSPSYEQYF | TGTGCCTGGAGTGGGCGGTCGCCGTCCTACGAGCAGTACTTC | TRBJ2-7 | . | TRBV30 | .
CASRTDSAVTEAFF | TGTGCCAGCCGGACAGACAGTGCAGTCACTGAAGCTTTCTTT | TRBJ1-1 | . | TRBV6-5 | .
CASSSFGDSYNEQFF | TGTGCCAGCAGCTCCTTCGGGGACTCCTACAATGAGCAGTTCTTC | TRBJ2-1 | . | TRBV7-9 | .
CASGFQGDSMNTEAFF | TGTGCTAGTGGTTTTCAGGGGGACAGCATGAACACTGAAGCTTTCTTT | TRBJ1-1 | TRBD1 | TRBV12-5 | .
CASSQDPNQPQHF | TGTGCCAGCAGCCAAGATCCAAATCAGCCCCAGCATTTT | TRBJ1-5 | . | TRBV14 | .
CASSTTGASSYNEQFF | TGTGCCAGCAGCACGACAGGGGCCAGCTCCTACAATGAGCAGTTCTTC | TRBJ2-1 | TRBD1 | TRBV28 | .
CASSLDTAGKLFF | TGCGCCAGCAGCTTGGATACAGCAGGAAAACTGTTTTTT | TRBJ1-4 | . | TRBV5-1 | .
CASSEAGRGRDGYTF | TGTGCCAGCAGTGAAGCGGGCAGGGGGCGCGATGGCTACACCTTC | TRBJ1-2 | TRBD1 | TRBV2 | once
CASSLVPGHLGNTIYF | TGTGCCAGCAGCTTAGTCCCGGGACACCTTGGAAACACCATATATTTT | TRBJ1-3 | . | TRBV7-2 | .
CASRGTGDTGYTF | TGTGCCAGCAGGGGGACAGGGGATACTGGCTACACCTTC | TRBJ1-2 | TRBD1 | TRBV3-1/TRBV3-2 | .
CASSQERGPGNTIYF | TGTGCCAGCAGCCAAGAAAGGGGCCCTGGAAACACCATATATTTT | TRBJ1-3 | . | TRBV14 | .
CASSTSHGAGGHNEQFF | TGTGCCAGCAGTACAAGCCATGGAGCGGGGGGGCACAATGAGCAGTTCTTC | TRBJ2-1 | TRBD2 | TRBV28 | .
CASSIGGDQPQHF | TGTGCCAGCTCTATAGGGGGCGATCAGCCCCAGCATTTT | TRBJ1-5 | TRBD1 | TRBV28 | .
CASSGYSNQPQHF | TGTGCCAGCTCAGGTTATAGCAATCAGCCCCAGCATTTT | TRBJ1-5 | . | TRBV25-1 | .
CASSYVTSTDTQYF | TGTGCCAGCAGTTACGTGACTAGCACAGATACGCAGTATTTT | TRBJ2-3 | . | TRBV6-5 | once
CSVRNPGVNTEAFF | TGCAGCGTCCGAAATCCAGGCGTAAACACTGAAGCTTTCTTT | TRBJ1-1 | . | TRBV29-1 | .
CASSPGRTGTEAFF | TGTGCCAGCAGCCCAGGGCGTACTGGCACTGAAGCTTTCTTT | TRBJ1-1 | . | TRBV7-6 | .
CASSLGPSGSEQFF | TGCGCCAGCAGCTTGGGGCCTAGCGGGTCTGAGCAGTTCTTC | TRBJ2-1 | TRBD2 | TRBV5-1 | .
CAWSGDITNYGYTF | TGTGCCTGGAGTGGGGACATAACGAACTATGGCTACACCTTC | TRBJ1-2 | . | TRBV30 | .
CAWSGTAAVGQPQHF | TGTGCCTGGAGTGGAACAGCCGCTGTCGGTCAGCCCCAGCATTTT | TRBJ1-5 | . | TRBV30 | .
CASSFGTIKFF | TGCGCCAGCAGCTTCGGGACTATTAAGTTCTTC | TRBJ2-1 | TRBD2 | TRBV5-1 | once
CAGGYGELFF | TGTGCCGGGGGGTACGGGGAGCTGTTTTTT | TRBJ2-2 | . | TRBV19 | .
CATSGDSNIRAQYF | TGTGCCACCAGTGGGGACAGTAATATACGAGCGCAGTACTTC | TRBJ2-7 | TRBD1 | TRBV24-1 | .
CASSFSGEETQYF | TGTGCCAGCAGCTTCTCAGGGGAAGAGACCCAGTACTTC | TRBJ2-5 | . | TRBV11-1 | .
CASSPLGPGNTIYF | TGTGCCAGCAGCCCTCTGGGCCCTGGAAACACCATATATTTT | TRBJ1-3 | . | TRBV7-2 | .
CASSLAMTSGTPDTQYF | TGTGCCAGCAGCTTAGCGATGACTAGCGGGACTCCAGATACGCAGTATTTT | TRBJ2-3 | TRBD2 | TRBV7-2 | .